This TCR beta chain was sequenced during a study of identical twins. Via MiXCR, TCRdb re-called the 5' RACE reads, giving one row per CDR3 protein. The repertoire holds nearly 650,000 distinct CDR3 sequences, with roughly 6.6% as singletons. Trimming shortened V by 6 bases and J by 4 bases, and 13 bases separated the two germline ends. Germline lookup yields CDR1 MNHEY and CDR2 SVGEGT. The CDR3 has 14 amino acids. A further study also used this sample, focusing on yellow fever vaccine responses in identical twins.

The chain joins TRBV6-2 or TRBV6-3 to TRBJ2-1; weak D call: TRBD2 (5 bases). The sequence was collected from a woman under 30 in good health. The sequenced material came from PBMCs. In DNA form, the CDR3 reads TGTGCCAGCAGGAGGGATTCTGCTTACAATGAGCAGTTCTTC. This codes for CASRRDSAYNEQFF.